This entry features one T cell receptor beta chain sequence. What it recognizes is unknown. The source of the sample is a study of cytomegalovirus exposure and HLA in healthy donors. Study overall: Early on, a data release was issued that held 80 million or so unique TCRs from HLA-typed donors. General study findings and limits: For presence/absence analyses, sequencing depth was assumed to be roughly uniform across donors. Sequencing had likely introduced a cluster of highly shared sequence variants as an artifact.

This cohort consisted of healthy bone marrow donors. The PCR ran on 60 Vbeta and 13 Jbeta primers. Clones were read by immunoSEQ multiplex PCR, and TCRdb kept only the in-frame ones, dropping some. The sample comprises approximately 110,000 clones, around 75% of which are singletons, and 1.3% rests with the top ten. V shed 0 bases, J shed 4 bases, and the junction held 0 bases outside the gene matches. This CDR3 spans 13 amino acids. The sample taken for sequencing was PBMCs. The chain carries TRBV5-3 and TRBJ2-7, with 8 bases fitting TRBD1. TRBV5-3 is placed among ORFs of uncertain function. The clonotype was recovered from a man aged 35 to 55 in good health and CMV-seronegative. CDR3 coding DNA: TGTGCCAGAAGCTTGGACAGGGGGTACGAGCAGTACTTC. Protein sequence: CARSLDRGYEQYF.